This TCR beta chain was captured by sequencing in a study of blood T cell repertoires in COVID-19. Study context: COVID-19 samples, acute and convalescent, were from the United States, Italy and Spain.

Donors were grouped by their self-reported clinical history. The CDR3 has 14 residues. Deletions cut 3 bases from V and 5 bases from J, with 10 bases between. The germline V gene encodes CDR1 LNHDA and CDR2 SQIVND (reference sequence). Original analysis: Amplification from reference gene primers served as the basis for estimated nucleated cell counts. TCRdb's copy holds only in-frame clones and misses some; the assay was immunoSEQ multiplex PCR. V, J and clone size reflect that table, while D and trimming were determined from the DNA. The sample lists some 180,000 clones, roughly 85% occurring once. Sequences were obtained from PBMCs or T cells enriched from blood (not recorded which). This chain links TRBV19 with TRBJ2-2; tentatively, D is TRBD2 (5 bases). This TCR came from a woman in her seventies in a cohort exposed to, infected with or recovered from COVID-19 (not recorded which). CDR3 in amino acids: CASSIYGRTGELFF. Written as DNA, the CDR3 is TGTGCCAGTAGTATTTATGGGAGAACCGGGGAGCTGTTTTTT. Using reference TRBV19 and TRBJ2-2 for the parts outside the CDR3, the full variable domain is DGGITQSPKYLFRKEGQNVTLSCEQNLNHDAMYWYRQDPGQGLRLIYYSQIVNDFQKGDIAEGYSVSREKKESFPLTVTSAQKNPTAFYLCASSIYGRTGELFFGEGSRLTVL.